These 25 T cell receptor beta chains came from one sample sequenced in a study of blood T cells in healthy people across ages. The use of a sample-barcoded 5' primer and a J-beta primer mix characterized a second PCR of about 7 to 12 cycles. TCRdb analysed the 5' RACE reads with MiXCR anew, one entry per CDR3 protein. The sample consists of about 970,000 distinct CDR3 sequences, roughly 51% of them appearing once. Input material: blood. These receptors were obtained from a woman aged 60-75 years in good health.

The chain couples TRBV18 to TRBJ1-2; the D gene is possibly TRBD1 (5 bases). Germline V CDR1 and CDR2: KGHSH, LQKENI. The CDR3 runs 17 residues. The ends were cut back, 8 bases at V and 6 bases at J, with 28 bases in the middle. CDR3 nucleotides: TGTGCCAGCACTGAGGGCAAGGCCCGACTGAGGGGAGATGGCTACACCTTC. This gives the protein CASTEGKARLRGDGYTF.

V gene TRBV20-1 combines with J gene TRBJ2-3; possible D gene TRBD1, 6 bases. From germline, CDR1 is DFQATT and CDR2 SNEGSKA (reference sequence). The V gene lost 1 base and the J gene lost 5 bases, with 7 bases spanning the gap. There are 12 residues in the CDR3. The CDR3 nucleotides read TGCAGTGCTAGAGGACAGGTAGATACGCAGTATTTT. Protein product: CSARGQVDTQYF.

The chain links TRBV27 to TRBJ2-7; 7 bases are shared with TRBD2. Germline V gene lookup returns CDR1 MNHEY and CDR2 SMNVEV (reference sequence). V lost 5 bases to trimming and J lost 3 bases; unmatched junction nucleotides: 7. This CDR3 is 14 amino acids long. The CDR3 loop reads CASSHGLGGYEQYF. The CDR3 bases are TGTGCCAGCAGTCACGGACTAGGCGGCTACGAGCAGTACTTC.

V is TRBV11-3 and J is TRBJ2-6; D is undetermined. Germline V gives CDR1 SGHNT, CDR2 YENEEA. The ends were cut back, 2 bases at V and 4 bases at J, with 9 bases in the middle. The CDR3 runs 15 residues. The CDR3 here is CASSLTLGGANVLTF. The DNA for the CDR3 is TGTGCCAGCAGCTTAACACTCGGAGGGGCCAACGTCCTGACTTTC.

The V call is TRBV11-2, the J call TRBJ1-1; D is undetermined. V shed 3 bases and J shed 1 base, with 9 bases lying between them. The V gene's germline CDR1 is SGHAT and CDR2 FQNNGV. This CDR3 region has 14 residues. CDR3 loop: CASSFPLQNTEAFF. In DNA form, the CDR3 reads TGTGCCAGCAGCTTTCCACTACAGAACACTGAAGCTTTCTTT.

This clonotype appeared a few times. The chain links TRBV6-6 to TRBJ2-3; D is uncertain. The ends were cut back, 5 bases at V and 6 bases at J, with 15 bases in the middle. Germline V gene sequence: CDR1 MNHNY, CDR2 SVGAGI (reference sequence). The CDR3 contains 14 residues. CDR3 protein: CASSPGWVEDTQYF. The DNA for the CDR3 is TGTGCCAGCAGTCCCGGGTGGGTAGAGGATACGCAGTATTTT.

This chain connects TRBV7-6 to TRBJ2-7; D possibly corresponds to TRBD2 (5 bases). The germline gives CDR1 SGHVS, CDR2 FNYEAQ. V dropped 5 bases and J dropped 2 bases, with 16 bases sitting between them. The CDR3 has 15 amino acids. In DNA, the CDR3 is TGTGCCAGCAGCGCGGACCGCGGAGGCCCCTACGAGCAGTACTTC. Residues: CASSADRGGPYEQYF.

The V gene is TRBV5-6, the J gene TRBJ2-4; 7 nucleotides line up with TRBD2. This CDR3 spans 16 amino acids. The V gene's germline CDR1 is SGHDT and CDR2 YYEEEE. Germline trimming cut 1 base from V and 0 bases from J; bases unmatched to any gene: 4. The CDR3 region has the DNA TGTGCCAGCAGCTTGAGTAGCGGGCTAGCCAAAAACATTCAGTACTTC. This translates into CASSLSSGLAKNIQYF.

This clonotype was seen a few times. The chain carries TRBV4-1 and TRBJ2-3; 14 positions agree with TRBD2. This CDR3 is built from 19 residues. V lost 5 bases to trimming and J lost 4 bases; unmatched junction nucleotides: 14. CDR1 MGHRA and CDR2 YSYEKL come from the germline V gene. CDR3 nucleotide sequence: TGCGCCAGCAGCTCCCGAGAGGCGGGACTAGCGGGAGTCCCAGATACGCAGTATTTT. It is translated as CASSSREAGLAGVPDTQYF.

The chain is built from TRBV4-1 and TRBJ1-4; possible D gene TRBD1, 5 bases. Germline V gives CDR1 MGHRA, CDR2 YSYEKL. The CDR3 consists of 16 residues. Trimming shortened V by 4 bases and J by 7 bases, and 19 bases separated the two germline ends. The CDR3 reads CASSLGLGAFGEKLFF. In DNA form, the CDR3 reads TGCGCCAGCAGCCTAGGGCTCGGGGCTTTTGGTGAAAAACTGTTTTTT.

This clonotype was observed once. This chain links TRBV27 with TRBJ2-2, with 8 bases identical to TRBD2. Per germline, CDR1 MNHEY and CDR2 SMNVEV (reference sequence). The CDR3 is made up of 15 amino acids. V dropped 7 bases and J dropped 3; count of bases not matched to a gene: 7. The CDR3 loop reads CASKVPAGDTGELFF. The CDR3 bases are TGTGCCAGCAAAGTTCCAGCGGGAGACACCGGGGAGCTGTTTTTT.

This clonotype was observed a single time. The V call is TRBV3-1, the J call TRBJ2-2; D assignment may be TRBD1 or TRBD2 (7 bases each). The CDR3 is 15 residues long. V gave up 6 bases and J gave up 2 bases, with 13 bases separating them. From germline, CDR1 is LGHDT and CDR2 YNNKEL (reference sequence). The CDR3 coding sequence is TGTGCCAGCAGGGGGGGGACAGTAAACACCGGGGAGCTGTTTTTT. It specifies CASRGGTVNTGELFF.

The sample holds many counts of this clonotype. The J gene is TRBJ2-5, the V gene TRBV4-1; D gene unclear. The CDR3 totals 15 residues. V lost 0 bases and J 5 bases, leaving 13 bases between the germline ends. Looked up from germline, CDR1 is MGHRA and CDR2 is YSYEKL. CDR3 bases: TGCGCCAGCAGCCAAGATATACAGTACGGTGAGACCCAGTACTTC. It codes for CASSQDIQYGETQYF.

The J gene is TRBJ2-1, the V gene TRBV10-3; 8 nucleotides align to TRBD1. The CDR3 is 13 amino acids. J gave up 14 bases and V 3 bases, and 9 bases lay outside the gene matches. Germline CDR1 ENHRY, CDR2 SYGVKD. The CDR3 region has the DNA TGTGCCATCAGTGACGGGACAGGTTCCTCGGAGTTCTTC. It translates to CAISDGTGSSEFF.

In this sample, this clonotype turned up once. The chain is built from TRBV7-2 and TRBJ2-3; D perhaps matches TRBD2 (5 bases). Per germline, CDR1 SGHTA and CDR2 FQGNSA. Deletions cut 4 bases from V and 4 bases from J, with 18 bases between. This CDR3 is built from 16 residues. The CDR3 reads CASSSPRAGVPDTQYF. The DNA for the CDR3 is TGTGCCAGCAGCTCCCCGCGGGCAGGCGTCCCAGATACGCAGTATTTT.

The table lists this clonotype with a few counts. This chain uses TRBV6-6 with TRBJ2-3, with 9 bases identical to TRBD2. V gave up 1 base and J gave up 6 bases; unmatched junction bases: 8. The CDR3 covers 16 residues. The V gene's germline CDR1 is MNHNY and CDR2 SVGAGI (reference sequence). The DNA of the CDR3 is TGTGCCAGCAGTTACTACAGCGGGAGGAACGGGGATACGCAGTATTTT. Its translation: CASSYYSGRNGDTQYF.

The chain couples TRBV10-3 to TRBJ2-7; 8 bases are a match to TRBD1. The CDR3 is made up of 13 amino acids. V shed 6 bases, J shed 3 bases, and the junction held 4 bases outside the gene matches. The germline V gene encodes CDR1 ENHRY and CDR2 SYGVKD. The CDR3 DNA is TGTGCCATCAGGCCGGACAGGGTCTACGAGCAGTACTTC. Encoded protein: CAIRPDRVYEQYF.

This clonotype has a handful of counts. The chain uses TRBV29-1 and TRBJ2-5, with D possibly being TRBD1 (5 bases). The J call may be mistaken, given a closer DNA end match to TRBJ2-7. Germline V gene lookup returns CDR1 SQVTM and CDR2 ANQGSEA. This CDR3 comprises 13 residues. CDR3 nucleotide sequence: TGCAGCGTTGATCAGGGTGAGTTCGACGAGCAGTACTTC. Its translation is CSVDQGEFDEQYF.

This clonotype was seen once. One junction end does not reproduce the germline sequence, and a read error may be involved. V usage is TRBV18 and J usage is TRBJ2-5; 7 bases are shared with TRBD1. CDR3 size: 15 residues. Looked up from germline, CDR1 is KGHSH and CDR2 is LQKENI. CDR3 sequence: CASSPRDSDQGTQYF. The CDR3 DNA sequence: TGTGCCAGCTCACCACGGGACAGCGATCAAGGGACCCAGTACTTC.

This clonotype was seen ten or more times. The chain is built from TRBV14 and TRBJ1-2, with no clear D. The CDR3 consists of 14 residues. Trimming cost V 5 bases and J 2 bases, with 12 bases left between them. Germline CDR1 reads SGHDN; CDR2 reads FVKESK. The CDR3 bases are TGTGCCAGCAGCAGTCTTAGTCGGAACTATGGCTACACCTTC. It codes for CASSSLSRNYGYTF. Full variable domain (missing parts from reference TRBV14 and TRBJ1-2): EAGVTQFPSHSVIEKGQTVTLRCDPISGHDNLYWYRRVMGKEIKFLLHFVKESKQDESGMPNNRFLAERTGGTYSTLKVQPAELEDSGVYFCASSSLSRNYGYTFGSGTRLTVV.

This clonotype has just one count. This rearrangement joins TRBV25-1 to TRBJ1-1; 7 bases align to TRBD1. J lost 7 bases, V lost 5 bases, and 13 bases had no gene match. The CDR3 spans 15 residues. Germline V gene sequence: CDR1 MGHDK, CDR2 SYGVNS. This CDR3 reads CASSTNTGAKGEAFF. Here the CDR3 DNA reads TGTGCCAGCAGTACTAACACAGGGGCCAAGGGTGAAGCTTTCTTT.

This chain links TRBV20-1 with TRBJ2-7, with TRBD2 matching 11 bases. V was clipped by 5 bases and J by 6 bases; unmatched bases: 6. CDR1 and CDR2 from the germline V gene are DFQATT and SNEGSKA (reference sequence). This CDR3 has 13 residues. CDR3 sequence (DNA): TGCAGTGCTCGTAGCGGGAGGGAATCCGAGCAGTACTTC. Translated: CSARSGRESEQYF.

In regard to this clonotype: This may be a read error: a much more frequent sequence differs by one nucleotide. This chain connects TRBV29-1 to TRBJ2-6, with TRBD2 matching over 9 bases. The CDR3 contains 16 residues. CDR1 and CDR2 from the germline V gene are SQVTM and ANQGSEA. V trimming: 5 bases; J trimming: 4 bases; junction bases outside the gene matches: 9. The CDR3 loop is CSVLLAGFAGANVLTF. Here the CDR3 DNA reads TGCAGCGTTCTCCTAGCGGGATTTGCCGGGGCCAACGTCCTGACTTTC.

The chain carries TRBV7-9 and TRBJ2-1; D is perhaps TRBD1 or TRBD2 (6 bases each). This CDR3 comprises 17 residues. The V and J ends lost 1 base and 0 bases respectively, with 13 bases between them. Per the germline V gene, CDR1 is SEHNR and CDR2 is FQNEAQ (reference sequence). In nucleotides, the CDR3 is TGTGCCAGCAGCTTAGTCCGGGGGCAGAGCTCCTACAATGAGCAGTTCTTC. Translated, it gives CASSLVRGQSSYNEQFF.

This clonotype was seen more than once but under ten times. The rearrangement uses TRBV11-2 and TRBJ2-2; 8 bases line up with TRBD1. The CDR3 covers 15 residues. Unmatched junction bases numbered 6, after V lost 5 bases and J lost 4 bases. The germline V gene encodes CDR1 SGHAT and CDR2 FQNNGV. The CDR3 reads CASSTRTGSTGELFF. In DNA, the CDR3 is TGTGCCAGCAGCACCCGGACAGGGTCCACCGGGGAGCTGTTTTTT.